The clone carrying this TCR beta chain was counted between two and nine times. Its antigen is unknown. Thyroid ultrasound, orbital computed tomography, clinical symptoms, and serum thyroxine and TRAb underpinned diagnoses. The sample is drawn from a study of T cells in Graves' hyperthyroidism and ophthalmopathy. RNA transcripts gave rise to amplified TCR beta CDR3 regions. When the TCR CDR3 underwent first-round RT-PCR, the HTBI primer set was used. TCRdb processed the multiplex PCR reads anew with MiXCR; each CDR3 protein has one entry. The sample carries hundreds of thousands of distinct CDR3 sequences, roughly 45% recorded once. Study-wide findings and caveats: Most thyroid clonotypes expanded above 0.001 appeared in blood too. Stable hyperthyroidism was told apart from ophthalmopathy by a model built on 13 V-J features. For ophthalmopathy, model prediction preceded onset by a median around 7 months.

The CDR3 covers 15 residues. V was trimmed by 5 bases and J by 0 bases, leaving 16 bases between them. Germline-derived CDR1 and CDR2 are DFQATT and SNEGSKA (reference sequence). Source material: peripheral blood or thyroid tissue (not recorded which). This sequence joins TRBV20-1 and TRBJ1-1; D is unresolved. This TCR came from an adult man with Graves' disease, either hyperthyroidism or ophthalmopathy (not recorded which). In nucleotides, the CDR3 is TGCAGTGCTGCGGCGACCGGACGGCTGAACACTGAAGCTTTCTTT. Amino acids: CSAAATGRLNTEAFF.